This is a list of T cell receptor beta chains from one sample in a study of T cell changes during pregnancy in multiple sclerosis. Method: immunoSEQ multiplex PCR; TCRdb's copy keeps in-frame clones and lacks some. The table has some 60,000 clones, approximately 90% seen once. Source: peripheral blood, taken in the second trimester of pregnancy. These receptor sequences come from a female donor with multiple sclerosis, enrolled in a pregnancy study. Each CDR3 is given without its conserved first and last residue. A D gene is named only where the DNA matches it firmly.

v_gene	d_gene	j_gene	CDR3aa
TRBV7-3	-	TRBJ1-1	ASSLGQNTEAF
TRBV2	-	TRBJ2-7	ASSEARGLRVAYEQY
TRBV7-2	-	TRBJ2-7	ASSWASEYEQY
TRBV5-1	TRBD1	TRBJ1-3	ASSLGDSFGNTIY
TRBV6-4	-	TRBJ2-3	ASSAGNTDTQY
TRBV6-6	-	TRBJ1-5	ASTTQPSQPQH
TRBV30	TRBD1	TRBJ1-5	AWSPLGQATMKPQH
TRBV7-3	-	TRBJ2-2	ASSLQKPNTGELF
TRBV14	TRBD1	TRBJ1-1	ASSQFLDRGTEAF
TRBV28	TRBD1	TRBJ1-5	ASSLLDRGYVGQPQH
TRBV6-6	-	TRBJ2-1	ASSWPIGEQF
TRBV19	TRBD1	TRBJ2-7	ASSTTGAIEYEQY
TRBV28	TRBD1	TRBJ1-2	ATPRGDRGRNYGYT
TRBV5-6	-	TRBJ1-4	ASSLRQLYPGLEKLF
TRBV14	-	TRBJ2-7	ASSHQGPRSYEQY
TRBV14	-	TRBJ1-2	ASSQGTAKGYT
TRBV5-1	TRBD2	TRBJ2-1	ASSQGTRTKAEQF
TRBV18	-	TRBJ2-3	ASSPRTSTDTQY
TRBV5-6	TRBD1	TRBJ1-2	ASSGGTGGYGYT
TRBV30	TRBD1	TRBJ1-1	AWSITGVGNTEAF
TRBV13	-	TRBJ1-1	ASSSPAGGKGTEAF
TRBV29-1	-	TRBJ1-2	SVGGSTYYT
TRBV18	-	TRBJ1-1	ASSAGGTEAF
TRBV23-1	-	TRBJ1-6	ASSHPSSSYNSPLH
TRBV30	TRBD1	TRBJ2-2	AWSKSWTGRNTGELF
TRBV28	-	TRBJ2-2	ASSSSRTANTGELF
TRBV7-6	TRBD1	TRBJ1-5	ASSLTGYRGEPQH
TRBV29-1	-	TRBJ2-5	SVSRGAQETQY
TRBV7-9	-	TRBJ2-1	ASPTGDNEQF
TRBV6-5	TRBD1	TRBJ2-5	ASSYSRGQIKETQY
TRBV28	-	TRBJ1-6	ASSFPPGTYNSPLH
TRBV6-6	-	TRBJ2-3	ASAVAGDSGTQY
TRBV28	-	TRBJ1-2	ASSLTYYYGYT
TRBV7-9	-	TRBJ1-3	ASSLSRVSGNTIY
TRBV6-5	TRBD1	TRBJ1-2	ASRSRGDYGYT
TRBV2	TRBD1	TRBJ2-3	ASARQGAGDTQY
TRBV19	TRBD1	TRBJ2-7	ASSSDDRVDEQY
TRBV14	TRBD1	TRBJ2-7	ASSQGVRDRDYEQY
TRBV27	-	TRBJ1-1	ASSSRGNTEAF
TRBV7-9	-	TRBJ2-1	ASSSSRDNYNEQF
TRBV13	-	TRBJ2-7	ASSPLGSYEQY
TRBV6-5	-	TRBJ1-2	ASSWGGGRGYT
TRBV10-1	-	TRBJ2-2	ASTSTVNTGELF
TRBV6-1	-	TRBJ1-1	ASRVTALAEAF
TRBV7-9	TRBD1	TRBJ2-7	ASSTGQGGTYEQY
TRBV15	-	TRBJ1-1	ATSRPGSIAKAF